This T cell receptor (beta chain) was captured in a study of identical twins (dated by TCRdb to 2016 to 2018). A note on the overall study: To test whether fetal clonotypes persist, the study used deep sequencing on TCR alpha and beta repertoires from monozygotic twins, unrelated adults of various ages, and cord blood. To rule out contamination, replicate twin experiments were performed at different times with different library preparation protocols.

This clonotype was picked up a small number of times. Its antigen remains undetermined. No much larger clone is present one base from it, and per-base qualities are unavailable. Library method: 5' RACE. The data were produced on an Illumina HiSeq 2000. A universal primer binding site was introduced by template switching, and a unique molecular identifier was present in the final cDNA, enabling accurate counting of TCR cDNA molecules. First-strand cDNA for TCR alpha and beta chains was synthesized from specific primers in the conserved constant-segment region. To control for contamination, every cDNA library was double barcoded, receiving both a SMART-Mk sample barcode and Illumina barcodes. TruSeq adapter sequences along with Illumina sample barcodes were introduced in two successive PCR steps. Sequencing of the TCR alpha and beta cDNA libraries was done on the Illumina HiSeq platform using custom primers. The paper's data handling went like this. MiGEC was used to process raw reads and extract unique molecular identifiers, and MiXCR was used to find CDR3 positions. Recombination models were inferred per individual with the repgenHMM and IGoR tools using an EM algorithm. Shared clonotypes were analyzed with the tcR package in R, and sharing was normalized by the product of cloneset sizes. Out-of-frame nonproductive sequences were analyzed to study raw recombination free of thymic and clonal selection effects. The public reads were run again by TCRdb, first through fastp at Q25 and then through MiXCR, and only productive beta chains were kept. Entries that share a CDR3 protein sequence are merged under the most common genes and DNA. TCRdb, not the authors, supplied the V and J calls. The table for this sample lists approximately 220,000 distinct CDR3 sequences; 6% to 8% of them were counted only once. Jointly, the top ten make up under 7% of the sample.

Overall results and qualifications from the work: Compared with coincidental sharing between unrelated individuals, out-of-frame TCR alpha sequences shared between twins showed an excess of sequences with low generation probability. In beta out-of-frame sequences, excess twin sharing was weaker, because having fewer shared sequences lowered the signal-to-noise ratio. Out-of-frame TCR alpha sharing in monozygotic twins was systematically underestimated by recombination models, whereas sharing between unrelated individuals was in agreement with the recombination models. Abundant cord blood beta clonotypes carried fewer insertions; young adult naive repertoires showed a weaker similar trend, while memory repertoires showed none. Invariant T cells such as MAIT and iNKT could partly confound zero-insertion analyses, though diverse VJ usage argued against this for most clonotypes. Because the same donors could not be followed over many years, the conclusions depended on cross-sectional statistical analysis.

Every donor was a healthy Caucasian. Three pairs of female monozygotic twins, all aged roughly 18 to 29 years, made up the twin cohort. CD4+ and CD8+ T cell populations were isolated with positive isolation kits from Invitrogen. Spanning cysteine to phenylalanine, the CDR3 consists of 12 amino acids. CDR3 DNA is the only sequence kept; it has 36 bases, read in frame from the first base. V has 5 bases trimmed and J has 8 bases trimmed; junction bases matching no gene number 2. From the germline V gene, CDR1 is MDHEN and CDR2 is SYDVKM. This sample was also put to use in a study of yellow fever vaccine responses in identical twins. As the second publication notes: The T cell response to vaccination in identical twins was reported by the authors to appear partly convergent and partly personalized. The study precisely tracked vaccine-responding T cell clones in identical twins.

The sequenced sample was CD8+ T cells sorted from blood. The source of this sequence is a woman between 18 and 29 years old in good health. The receptor chain draws on TRBV28 and TRBJ2-1; TRBD2 aligns with 8 central bases. The nucleotide sequence reads TGTGCCAGCAGTCGACTAGCGCATGAGCAGTTCTTC. This is translated as CASSRLAHEQFF.